This TCR beta chain was identified during a study of CD8 T cells in ankylosing spondylitis. Quantitative barcoded 5'-RACE was used to prepare TCR beta libraries. MiXCR, run by TCRdb on the 5' RACE reads, gives a single entry per CDR3 protein. The table shows hundreds of thousands of distinct CDR3 sequences, with around 11% occurring only once. Overall study results and limits: What appeared characteristic of ankylosing spondylitis blood was a TCR beta motif of several highly homologous variants.

The CDR3 length is 13 residues. Germline values: CDR1 SGHKS, CDR2 YYEKEE (reference sequence). This clonotype was found once. Its antigen is not identified. One end of the junction is discordant with germline, which a read error may explain. The receptor comes from a male donor with ankylosing spondylitis. The sample consisted of blood, either unsorted or a sorted T cell fraction (not recorded which). The chain joins TRBV5-5 to TRBJ2-1; tentative D call: TRBD1 (5 bases). DNA of the CDR3: TGTGCCATCAGCCTGGGGCTCCTCAATGAGCAGTTCTTC. Translating it yields CAISLGLLNEQFF.